Included here is one T cell receptor beta chain sequence, with context. This clone was counted only a few times. No antigen is known for it. Per-nucleotide qualities are absent, and no much larger clonotype sits a single base away. The sample belongs to a study of shared clonotypes between healthy human individuals (dated by TCRdb to 2019 to 2021). Some background on the complete study: The cohort included three men and a couple of women between 18 and 49 years of age. Per donor, three plates each were used for CD4 naive and CD4 memory, two for CD8 naive, and one for CD8 memory. Blood TCR repertoires of several healthy adults were deeply sequenced to estimate repertoire size and the extent of clonotype sharing between individuals. Libraries were prepared and TCR repertoires were sequenced by different laboratories using diverse techniques, in order to increase sequencing depth and limit assay-specific biases. Between about 0.8 and 9.5 billion PBMCs per donor were obtained by leukapheresis.

Healthy HIV-negative adults with no recently reported acute infections or vaccinations were included as donors. Only Caucasian adults living in Nashville, Tennessee, USA were represented among the donors. CD4+ T cells were enriched by magnetic negative selection, after which naive cells were positively selected on CD45RA and the negative fraction was taken as the memory subset. Blood was collected by leukapheresis, and PBMCs were isolated by Ficoll-Histopaque density gradient centrifugation and then cryopreserved in liquid nitrogen vapor phase. Analytical flow cytometry was used to check the purity and quantity of every magnetically sorted T cell population. From each sorted fraction, genomic DNA was isolated and quantified by UV absorbance on a Nanodrop 2000c. General findings and caveats noted by the study authors: Compared with non-shared clonotypes, the clonotypes found in all four sorted-subset donors had higher generation probabilities. When several donors were compared, the shared fraction of clonotypes was about 5% for naive CD4, around 3.5% for naive CD8, 2% to 2.5% for memory CD4, and roughly 0.43% for memory CD8. Pairwise subsampling indicated that sequencing depth was expected to affect the degree of clonotype sharing among donors. Because the study included only a small number of donors, the genetic and exposure-history diversity represented was limited. Sampling was restricted to blood, and TCR repertoires in tissue are likely to differ from TCR repertoires in blood. Naive subsets generally had larger estimated clonotype richness than memory subsets did. Incomplete sequencing was indicated by rarefaction of sorted-subset datasets, despite the large sequencing depth.

Using the deep immunoSEQ assay, TCR CDR3 regions were amplified from genomic DNA by multiplex PCR. Genomic DNA extracted from each cell subset was distributed evenly over all wells of several immunoSEQ 96-well plates, and each plate served as one replicate. For sorted subsets, about 220 ng of genomic DNA, equivalent to some 30,000 T cell genomes, went into each replicate PCR. Purified libraries were measured with a Qubit 3.0 fluorometer, size-checked on a Bioanalyzer 2100, and measured again with the KAPA Library Quantification kit. Every immunoSEQ 96-well plate was sequenced on a separate single-read 150-cycle Illumina NextSeq 550 flow cell. As for the authors' bioinformatics: The immunoSEQ output contained only junctional sequences without quality scores, so filtering could not match that applied to full-length reads. To assign V/J genes and CDR3, sequences were annotated against IMGT germline references using PyIR, a Python wrapper for IgBLAST v1.9. Reads were filtered out if the reads had weak V/J assignments (E-value above 1e-6), no CDR3, stop codons, out-of-frame junctions, or ambiguous translated residues. V3J clonotypes were defined by identical inferred V gene, J gene, and CDR3 amino acid sequence. To compute the percentage overlap between repertoires, the number of shared unique clonotypes was divided by the size of the smaller repertoire. Three approaches were used to assess repertoire richness: RTK rarefaction, the Chao1 estimator, and Recon v2.1 estimates of unobserved clonotypes. Generation probabilities for all TCRbeta clonotypes obtained by the gDNA method from a handful of donors were computed using OLGA. TCRdb limited this immuneACCESS table to in-frame rearrangements with V and J called. A share of clones is missing; checked studies link under half to unresolved V genes, and the rest is unexplained. That table furnishes V, J and clone size, whereas the DNA furnished D and trimming. Recorded for this sample are around 700,000 clones; around 72% of them occurred a single time. The top ten clones comprise roughly 1.8% of the sample.

Including the terminal cysteine and phenylalanine, the CDR3 comprises 13 residues. This entry keeps only the CDR3 DNA: 39 bases, framed from base 1. CDR1 is given as SGHRS and CDR2 as YFSETQ, both from the germline V gene. The junction shows trimming of 7 bases on V and 4 bases on J, plus 13 bases between the germline ends. The chain links TRBV5-1 with TRBJ2-3; possibly the D gene is TRBD2, per 6 matching bases. The TCR comes from a young woman in good health. The sequenced sample was memory CD4+ T cells sorted from blood. Per the publication, the cell subset or site label means: CD45RA-negative fraction. The CDR3: CASQEGRADTQYF. The bases are TGCGCCAGCCAGGAGGGCCGGGCAGATACGCAGTATTTT.